Following are 12 T cell receptor beta chains from one sample sequenced in a study of early T cells in non-severe SARS-CoV-2 infection. TCRdb used MiXCR to reprocess the 5' RACE reads, holding one entry per CDR3 protein. The sample contains more than 90,000 distinct CDR3 sequences, about 13% of which appear only once. The sample was whole blood. Receptors were obtained from an adult who was a healthcare worker with PCR-confirmed SARS-CoV-2 infection or an uninfected control (not recorded which).

This clonotype has a handful of counts. The rearrangement uses TRBV5-1 and TRBJ2-1; D may be TRBD2 (6 bases). The CDR3 has 15 residues. Per germline, CDR1 SGHRS and CDR2 YFSETQ. V lost 3 bases to trimming and J lost 7 bases, with 17 bases between them. This CDR3 is CASSSTGTPYNEQFF. The DNA for the CDR3 is TGCGCCAGCAGCTCCACCGGGACTCCATATAATGAGCAGTTCTTC.

The chain is built from TRBV5-1 and TRBJ2-1; D is uncertain. Trimming took off 0 bases at V and 4 bases at J, with 8 bases between the two ends. The CDR3 runs 14 residues. CDR1 is SGHRS and CDR2 is YFSETQ in the germline V gene. The CDR3 nucleotides read TGCGCCAGCAGCTTGGGTGGCCATTACAATGAGCAGTTCTTC. Encoded protein: CASSLGGHYNEQFF. Full variable domain (remainder filled in from reference TRBV5-1 and TRBJ2-1): KAGVTQTPRYLIKTRGQQVTLSCSPISGHRSVSWYQQTPGQGLQFLFEYFSETQRNKGNFPGRFSGRQFSNSRSEMNVSTLELGDSALYLCASSLGGHYNEQFFGPGTRLTVL.

This clonotype was counted between two and nine times. The chain carries TRBV29-1 and TRBJ1-2; TRBD1 matches 10 bases. CDR1 and CDR2 from the germline V gene are SQVTM and ANQGSEA. The CDR3 length is 12 residues. V was clipped by 7 bases and J by 6 bases; unmatched bases: 5. The CDR3 is CSARGTGDGYTF. The CDR3 DNA is TGCAGCGCCCGGGGGACAGGGGATGGCTACACCTTC.

This sequence joins TRBV29-1 and TRBJ2-1; the D gene is possibly TRBD1 (5 bases). The CDR3 consists of 12 residues. CDR1 is SQVTM and CDR2 is ANQGSEA in the germline V gene. V shed 7 bases and J shed 7 bases, with 14 bases lying between them. CDR3 coding DNA: TGCAGCGCCCGTTCCCCAGGGAATGAGCAGTTCTTC. Its translation: CSARSPGNEQFF.

The chain uses TRBV6-5 and TRBJ2-3; 7 bases map to TRBD1. Trimming removed 8 bases from V and 5 bases from J; junction bases left unmatched: 13. The CDR3 runs 15 residues. The germline gives CDR1 MNHEY, CDR2 SVGAGI. DNA for the CDR3: TGTGCCAGCGGCCGTTTAGGGGGCGCGATAGATACGCAGTATTTT. The encoded protein is CASGRLGGAIDTQYF.

Ten or more counts support this clonotype. The CDR3 spells CSVGQGGTEAFF. The CDR3 region has the DNA TGCAGCGTTGGCCAGGGGGGCACTGAAGCTTTCTTT. V usage is TRBV29-1 and J usage is TRBJ1-1; 7 positions match TRBD1. CDR1 is SQVTM, CDR2 ANQGSEA, per germline. J gave up 4 bases and V 4 bases, and 3 bases lay outside the gene matches. This CDR3 region has 12 residues.

In its sample, this clonotype was seen a few times. V gene TRBV27 combines with J gene TRBJ2-7; TRBD1 matches at 7 bases. V lost 8 bases to trimming and J lost 2 bases; unmatched junction nucleotides: 0. CDR1 MNHEY and CDR2 SMNVEV come from the germline V gene (reference sequence). The CDR3 length is 11 residues. DNA of the CDR3: TGTGCCAGCGGGACAGCCTACGAGCAGTACTTC. This encodes CASGTAYEQYF.

The chain combines TRBV7-3 with TRBJ2-2; 15 nucleotides align to TRBD2. This CDR3 is built from 17 residues. J gave up 4 bases and V 4 bases, and 4 bases lay outside the gene matches. CDR1 and CDR2 from the germline V gene are SGHTA and FQGTGA. The CDR3 DNA reads as TGTGCCAGCAGCTACCCGGGACTAGCGGGGGGCACCGGGGAGCTGTTTTTT. It encodes CASSYPGLAGGTGELFF. Filled out from reference TRBV7-3 and TRBJ2-2, the complete variable domain reads GAGVSQTPSNKVTEKGKYVELRCDPISGHTALYWYRQSLGQGPEFLIYFQGTGAADDSGLPNDRFFAVRPEGSVSTLKIQRTERGDSAVYLCASSYPGLAGGTGELFFGEGSRLTVL.

The V and J genes are TRBV12-3 or TRBV12-4 and TRBJ1-1; perhaps TRBD1 as D (5 bases). The CDR3 totals 12 residues. V was clipped by 5 bases and J by 8 bases, with 12 bases between them. The CDR3 DNA reads as TGTGCCAGCAGTCTCCGGGACGGAGAAGCTTTCTTT. Protein sequence: CASSLRDGEAFF.

A few counts support this clonotype. The chain joins TRBV11-2 to TRBJ1-2; the D gene is possibly TRBD1 (5 bases). Trimming pared 5 bases from V and 8 bases from J, leaving 12 bases between. This CDR3 has 12 residues. Germline V gene lookup returns CDR1 SGHAT and CDR2 FQNNGV. The CDR3 DNA is TGTGCCAGCAGCGAGAGGACATACGGCTACACCTTC. It specifies CASSERTYGYTF.

This clonotype was seen repeatedly, ten times or more. J is TRBJ2-1 and V is TRBV28, with 9 bases matching TRBD1. Germline V gene sequence: CDR1 MDHEN, CDR2 SYDVKM. The J segment lost 15 bases and the V segment lost 6 bases, leaving 6 bases of the junction unmatched. The CDR3 has 11 residues. CDR3 sequence: CASRSGTGWFF. CDR3 sequence (DNA): TGTGCCAGCAGGTCCGGGACAGGGTGGTTCTTC. The full variable domain, its missing parts supplied by reference TRBV28 and TRBJ2-1, is DVKVTQSSRYLVKRTGEKVFLECVQDMDHENMFWYRQDPGLGLRLIYFSYDVKMKEKGDIPEGYSVSREKKERFSLILESASTNQTSMYLCASRSGTGWFFGPGTRLTVL.

This clonotype was found a few times. This chain uses TRBV29-1 with TRBJ1-2; no clear D gene. The CDR3 sequence is 13 residues long. V was cut by 4 bases and J by 5 bases, with 14 bases left in between. Germline CDR1 reads SQVTM; CDR2 reads ANQGSEA. This CDR3 is CSVGERGSYGYTF. In nucleotides, the CDR3 is TGCAGCGTTGGCGAGCGGGGATCTTATGGCTACACCTTC.